This T cell receptor (beta chain) was recovered during a study of CD8 T cells in Susac syndrome. Background on the study: Blood was drawn from patients with Susac syndrome. At that point, they were therapy-naive, on corticosteroids, or on intravenous immunoglobulin alone.

CDR3 size: 15 residues. Trimming pared 7 bases from V and 0 bases from J, leaving 13 bases between. Looked up from germline, CDR1 is MDHEN and CDR2 is SYDVKM. Reverse transcription of about 0.45 to 1 ug RNA was carried out with random hexamers. MiXCR was run by TCRdb on the immunoSEQ multiplex PCR reads, yielding one entry per CDR3 protein. There are under 200,000 distinct CDR3 sequences in the sample; roughly 94% occur only once, and roughly 0.15% lies in the top ten. Regarding the study as a whole: TEMRA cells and active patients showed peak Susac CD8+ clonal expansion.

Notes on this clonotype: Its antigen is currently unknown.

TEMRA cells were FACS-enriched and CD8+ and CD4+ T cells negatively isolated. Material for sequencing was CD8+ T cells from PBMCs. The receptor's source is a human donor with Susac syndrome. This sequence joins TRBV28 and TRBJ2-1; D is unclear. The CDR3 protein is CASTPASSSYNEQFF. CDR3 nucleotides: TGTGCCAGCACCCCGGCCTCTAGCTCCTACAATGAGCAGTTCTTC.